Listed below are T cell receptor beta chains from one sample, sequenced in a study of read filtering for tumor transcriptome and immune sequencing. From the reads, TCRdb called clonotypes with MiXCR, one entry per CDR3 protein. The sample shows 85,000 or so distinct CDR3 sequences, around 12% of them seen only once. Material: a population of CD138-negative cells sorted from bone marrow. The receptors shown here come from a donor at least 40 years old with multiple myeloma. CDR3s leave out the opening cysteine and the closing phenylalanine or tryptophan. Some rows have no size entry. The others give once, few or many, or a class for an expanded clone.

J gene: TRBJ2-1
clone size: NA
V gene: TRBV5-1
CDR3 protein: ASSPGTSGSYGEQF

J gene: TRBJ2-1
clone size: many
V gene: TRBV3-1
CDR3 protein: ASSSSSTYEQF

J gene: TRBJ2-5
clone size: many
V gene: TRBV6-6
CDR3 protein: ASSWGLGWGIETQY

J gene: TRBJ1-2
clone size: many
V gene: TRBV5-1
CDR3 protein: ASSLEKANNDGYT

J gene: TRBJ1-5
clone size: NA
V gene: TRBV12-3/TRBV12-4
CDR3 protein: ASSPGTYSNQPQH

J gene: TRBJ1-5
clone size: NA
V gene: TRBV23-1
CDR3 protein: ASSQSRQPQH

J gene: TRBJ1-1
clone size: many
V gene: TRBV20-1
CDR3 protein: SARPGAVNTEAF

J gene: TRBJ2-1
clone size: many
V gene: TRBV5-1
CDR3 protein: ASSLATAAAYNEQF

J gene: TRBJ2-6
clone size: many
V gene: TRBV2
CDR3 protein: ASTGGAFGANVLT

J gene: TRBJ2-1
clone size: many
V gene: TRBV3-1
CDR3 protein: ASSQVRREVNNEQF

J gene: TRBJ2-2
clone size: many
V gene: TRBV2
CDR3 protein: ASSATAGDTGELF

J gene: TRBJ2-3
clone size: many
V gene: TRBV2
CDR3 protein: ASQRADTQY

J gene: TRBJ2-1
clone size: many
V gene: TRBV7-9
CDR3 protein: ASSPRTSVFRQF

J gene: TRBJ2-5
clone size: many
V gene: TRBV18
CDR3 protein: ASSPPGLGQGKETQY

J gene: TRBJ2-7
clone size: many
V gene: TRBV11-2
CDR3 protein: ASSLGRQLSEQY

J gene: TRBJ1-1
clone size: many
V gene: TRBV4-1
CDR3 protein: ASSQGGPYTEAF

J gene: TRBJ1-5
clone size: many
V gene: TRBV19
CDR3 protein: ASSIRGGGANQPQH

J gene: TRBJ2-3
clone size: many
V gene: TRBV2
CDR3 protein: ASSDEATDTQY

J gene: TRBJ1-4
clone size: few
V gene: TRBV7-9
CDR3 protein: ASTVGQAEKLF

J gene: TRBJ2-7
clone size: few
V gene: TRBV5-1
CDR3 protein: ASSWDTTYEQY

J gene: TRBJ1-4
clone size: many
V gene: TRBV7-9
CDR3 protein: ASSPDGGRANEKLF

J gene: TRBJ2-1
clone size: many
V gene: TRBV20-1
CDR3 protein: SARLAGYYNEQF

J gene: TRBJ2-1
clone size: NA
V gene: TRBV11-2
CDR3 protein: ASSHGPGEQF

J gene: TRBJ1-1
clone size: many
V gene: TRBV11-1
CDR3 protein: ASRLDRIMNTEAF

J gene: TRBJ1-2
clone size: many
V gene: TRBV7-3
CDR3 protein: ASSLGPDYGYT

J gene: TRBJ2-2
clone size: NA
V gene: TRBV5-1
CDR3 protein: ASGEPNTGELF

J gene: TRBJ2-5
clone size: few
V gene: TRBV28
CDR3 protein: ATLQETQY

J gene: TRBJ2-7
clone size: NA
V gene: TRBV5-1
CDR3 protein: ASSGGSGTGPSYEQY

J gene: TRBJ2-3
clone size: NA
V gene: TRBV5-4
CDR3 protein: ASSLGMETDTQY

J gene: TRBJ2-6
clone size: many
V gene: TRBV5-5
CDR3 protein: ASNPGRGKTGANVLT

J gene: TRBJ2-4
clone size: many
V gene: TRBV27
CDR3 protein: ASRERNIQY

J gene: TRBJ1-1
clone size: few
V gene: TRBV13
CDR3 protein: ASSRHSNTEAF

J gene: TRBJ1-5
clone size: few
V gene: TRBV18
CDR3 protein: TSFSGQGDQPQH

J gene: TRBJ1-2
clone size: NA
V gene: TRBV28
CDR3 protein: ASSQFTDHYGYT

J gene: TRBJ2-4
clone size: many
V gene: TRBV20-1
CDR3 protein: SASAPGQGAGRDIQY

J gene: TRBJ2-2
clone size: once
V gene: TRBV7-3
CDR3 protein: ASSPETRNTGKLF

J gene: TRBJ2-7
clone size: many
V gene: TRBV19
CDR3 protein: ASSMGQPRTYEQY

J gene: TRBJ1-1
clone size: NA
V gene: TRBV11-2
CDR3 protein: ASSPTGVTEAF

J gene: TRBJ2-1
clone size: many
V gene: TRBV10-3
CDR3 protein: AISDTSGSRNEQF

J gene: TRBJ2-1
clone size: NA
V gene: TRBV6-6
CDR3 protein: ASSSPTSSPEQF

J gene: TRBJ2-3
clone size: many
V gene: TRBV2
CDR3 protein: ASSKRDTQY

J gene: TRBJ2-3
clone size: many
V gene: TRBV20-1
CDR3 protein: SARAFGTSGPTDTQY

J gene: TRBJ2-3
clone size: many
V gene: TRBV20-1
CDR3 protein: SAKEGARADTQY

J gene: TRBJ2-3
clone size: NA
V gene: TRBV20-1
CDR3 protein: SARNSGTSGRTWAQY

J gene: TRBJ2-4
clone size: many
V gene: TRBV5-1
CDR3 protein: ASSLEGSLRGNIQY

J gene: TRBJ1-5
clone size: many
V gene: TRBV5-1
CDR3 protein: ASSPGDDQPQH

J gene: TRBJ2-7
clone size: NA
V gene: TRBV11-2
CDR3 protein: ASSPNRGRDEQY

J gene: TRBJ2-1
clone size: few
V gene: TRBV7-9
CDR3 protein: ARRPRESSYNEQF

J gene: TRBJ2-5
clone size: many
V gene: TRBV10-3
CDR3 protein: ATYRVGGETQY

J gene: TRBJ1-1
clone size: few
V gene: TRBV20-1
CDR3 protein: SLQDGQTVVEAF

J gene: TRBJ2-6
clone size: NA
V gene: TRBV29-1
CDR3 protein: SVSEDSFSGANVLT